The 26 T cell receptor beta chains in this list originate from one sample, sequenced in a study of CD8 T cells in Susac syndrome. Reverse transcription of about 0.45 to 1 ug RNA was carried out with random hexamers. One entry per CDR3 protein results from TCRdb running MiXCR on the immunoSEQ multiplex PCR reads. The sample contains 75,000 to 95,000 distinct CDR3 sequences, 91% of which appear only once. Sequences were obtained from CD8+ T cells from PBMCs. These receptors were taken from a human donor with multiple sclerosis.

The genes are TRBV3-1 and TRBJ2-5; D remains ambiguous. The V gene lost 4 bases and the J gene lost 5 bases, with 8 bases spanning the gap. The germline V gene encodes CDR1 LGHDT and CDR2 YNNKEL (reference sequence). The CDR3 has 12 residues. CDR3 DNA: TGTGCCAGCAGCCTTCAGTCGGAGACCCAGTACTTC. It yields the protein CASSLQSETQYF.

This chain connects TRBV4-2 to TRBJ2-3, with 10 bases identical to TRBD2. J gave up 6 bases and V 2 bases, and 8 bases lay outside the gene matches. CDR3 length: 16 residues. CDR1 is LGHNA, CDR2 YNFKEQ, per germline. CDR3 DNA: TGTGCCAGCAGCCAAACGACTAGCGGGTTTGAGGATACGCAGTATTTT. Translating it yields CASSQTTSGFEDTQYF.

The chain carries TRBV4-1 and TRBJ2-1, with no clear D. The CDR3 loop spans 14 amino acids. Trimming left V 3 bases short and J 7 bases short, with 13 bases between. Germline V gene data show CDR1 as MGHRA and CDR2 as YSYEKL. CDR3 DNA sequence: TGCGCCAGCAGCCACGCCAGTCTAGAGAATGAGCAGTTCTTC. It yields the protein CASSHASLENEQFF.

V gene TRBV28 combines with J gene TRBJ2-7; perhaps TRBD1 as D (6 bases). Deletions cut 6 bases from V and 0 bases from J, with 15 bases between. Germline loops: CDR1 MDHEN, CDR2 SYDVKM. The CDR3 contains 15 residues. The CDR3 DNA reads as TGTGCCAGCAGCCCCGGGACGGACAGCTCCTACGAGCAGTACTTC. Translation gives CASSPGTDSSYEQYF.

The chain joins TRBV3-1 to TRBJ2-5; 9 bases are shared with TRBD2. Germline-derived CDR1 and CDR2 are LGHDT and YNNKEL (reference sequence). With V trimmed by 4 bases and J by 5 bases, 11 bases remained unmatched. This CDR3 contains 16 residues. DNA of the CDR3: TGTGCCAGCAGCCGAACCTTAGCGGGAGCGGGGGAGACCCAGTACTTC. This gives the protein CASSRTLAGAGETQYF.

The rearrangement links TRBV5-1 to TRBJ1-1, with D unresolved. V lost 5 bases and J 1 base, leaving 9 bases between the germline ends. The CDR3 runs to 13 residues. Germline CDR1 reads SGHRS; CDR2 reads YFSETQ. In nucleotides, the CDR3 is TGCGCCAGCAGTTTTGACGCGAACACTGAAGCTTTCTTT. It yields the protein CASSFDANTEAFF.

The chain links TRBV9 to TRBJ1-2; the D gene is possibly TRBD1 (5 bases). The length of the CDR3 is 17 residues. Germline V CDR1 and CDR2: SGDLS, YYNGEE. Trimming took off 0 bases at V and 2 bases at J, with 17 bases between the two ends. The CDR3 sequence: CASSVDPSRAGNYGYTF. CDR3 sequence (DNA): TGTGCCAGCAGCGTAGACCCGAGCAGGGCAGGGAACTATGGCTACACCTTC.

This clonotype has only one observation. This sequence joins TRBV7-2 and TRBJ2-4, with TRBD2 matching 9 bases. This CDR3 has 14 amino acids. Looked up from germline, CDR1 is SGHTA and CDR2 is FQGNSA. The ends lost 10 bases at V and 2 bases at J; junction bases unmatched: 6. The CDR3 DNA reads TGTGCCACGGCAGGACTAGCGACCAAAAACATTCAGTACTTC. Translation gives CATAGLATKNIQYF.

This chain connects TRBV9 to TRBJ1-1, with 8 bases that match TRBD1. V was pared by 4 bases and J by 5 bases, with 4 bases of the junction left unmatched. The CDR3 has 13 amino acids. CDR1 and CDR2 (germline): SGDLS, YYNGEE. The CDR3 region is CASSFGTGTEAFF. The CDR3 coding sequence is TGTGCCAGCAGCTTCGGGACAGGTACTGAAGCTTTCTTT.

This clonotype was counted only a few times. The chain is built from TRBV27 and TRBJ2-3; 9 bases fit TRBD2. This CDR3 spans 15 amino acids. V was pared by 4 bases and J by 6 bases, with 8 bases of the junction left unmatched. Per germline, CDR1 MNHEY and CDR2 SMNVEV (reference sequence). In DNA form, the CDR3 reads TGTGCCAGCAGTTCCCTCGCGGGAGGGCCCGATACGCAGTATTTT. It translates to CASSSLAGGPDTQYF.

The chain has TRBV6-2 or TRBV6-3 and TRBJ2-7; TRBD1 matches at 7 bases. The germline gives CDR1 MNHEY, CDR2 SVGEGT. The CDR3 sequence is 15 residues long. J was trimmed by 2 bases and V by 4 bases; bases with no gene match: 8. CDR3 DNA: TGTGCCAGCAGTTCCTGGGACAGTCCGGCCTACGAGCAGTACTTC. This encodes CASSSWDSPAYEQYF.

The V gene is TRBV12-5, the J gene TRBJ2-1, with 8 positions matching TRBD1. The CDR3 consists of 13 residues. Germline V CDR1 and CDR2: LGHNT, FRNRAP. Germline trimming cut 7 bases from V and 5 bases from J; bases unmatched to any gene: 4. CDR3 in DNA: TGTGCTAGTGTCCGGACAGGGAACAATGAGCAGTTCTTC. Its translation is CASVRTGNNEQFF. The full variable domain, rest sourced from reference TRBV12-5 and TRBJ2-1, is DARVTQTPRHKVTEMGQEVTMRCQPILGHNTVFWYRQTMMQGLELLAYFRNRAPLDDSGMPKDRFSAEMPDATLATLKIQPSEPRDSAVYFCASVRTGNNEQFFGPGTRLTVL.

CDR3 DNA: TGCAGCGTCTACGGACAGGGCCCCTACGAGCAGTACTTC. Amino acid sequence: CSVYGQGPYEQYF. This chain uses TRBV29-1 with TRBJ2-7; 8 nucleotides line up with TRBD1. Trimming at V came to 6 bases and at J to 2 bases, leaving 6 bases not matched to a gene. Germline CDR1 is SQVTM and CDR2 is ANQGSEA. CDR3 length: 13 residues.

The chain has TRBV6-5 and TRBJ1-5, with D possibly being TRBD1 (6 bases). Germline CDR1 MNHEY, CDR2 SVGAGI. V lost 5 bases and J 0 bases, leaving 8 bases between the germline ends. This CDR3 is built from 14 residues. The DNA for the CDR3 is TGTGCCAGCAGTCGGACAGATAGCAATCAGCCCCAGCATTTT. Protein product: CASSRTDSNQPQHF.

J is TRBJ2-3 and V is TRBV30, with D possibly matching TRBD1 (6 bases). V lost 4 bases to trimming and J lost 3 bases, with 11 bases between them. The CDR3 is made up of 13 amino acids. Per germline, CDR1 GTSNPN and CDR2 SVGIG (reference sequence). The CDR3 bases are TGTGCCTGGAATGGGGGCCGAACAGATACGCAGTATTTT. Amino acids: CAWNGGRTDTQYF.

The genes are TRBV19 and TRBJ1-1; TRBD1 might be the D (5 bases). Trimming removed 10 bases at V and 0 bases at J, with 18 bases between. This CDR3 region has 15 residues. The germline CDR1 and CDR2 sequences are LNHDA and SQIVND (reference sequence). The DNA of the CDR3 is TGTGCCACCCTGAGGGACTACAACATGAACACTGAAGCTTTCTTT. Translation gives CATLRDYNMNTEAFF.

The V call is TRBV7-8, the J call TRBJ2-5; TRBD2 matches at 14 bases. The V gene end was trimmed by 10 bases and the J gene end by 3 bases; junction bases not matched to a gene: 13. Germline-derived CDR1 and CDR2 are SGHVS and FQNEAQ. The CDR3 is made up of 17 amino acids. DNA for the CDR3: TGTGCCATCCGTTCCGGACTAGCGGGGGGCCGAGAAGAGACCCAGTACTTC. Protein: CAIRSGLAGGREETQYF.

As DNA, the CDR3 is TGTGCCAGCAGTTTATCTCAGATCACCGGGGAGCTGTTTTTT. Translated: CASSLSQITGELFF. This chain links TRBV28 with TRBJ2-2; D not resolved. Germline V gene data show CDR1 as MDHEN and CDR2 as SYDVKM. The V end was cut by 1 base, the J end by 4 bases, with 7 bases between. CDR3 length: 14 residues.

V usage is TRBV18 and J usage is TRBJ1-4; 7 nucleotides align to TRBD1. The ends lost 7 bases at V and 2 bases at J; junction bases unmatched: 4. Germline CDR1 and CDR2: KGHSH and LQKENI. This CDR3 spans 14 amino acids. The CDR3 protein is CASWPGQTNEKLFF. For the CDR3, the DNA is TGTGCCAGCTGGCCGGGACAGACTAATGAAAAACTGTTTTTT.

J is TRBJ1-2 and V is TRBV7-6; D is possibly TRBD1 (5 bases). Germline V gene lookup returns CDR1 SGHVS and CDR2 FNYEAQ. Trimming took 1 base from V and 4 from J, leaving 13 bases between them. The CDR3 spans 15 residues. CDR3 coding DNA: TGTGCCAGCAGCTTAGGGGGCAGGGACGGCTATGGCTACACCTTC. Translating gives CASSLGGRDGYGYTF.

A few counts support this clonotype. This chain connects TRBV6-5 to TRBJ1-1; 8 bases line up with TRBD1. V shed 2 bases, J shed 4 bases, and the junction held 6 bases outside the gene matches. The CDR3 totals 15 residues. CDR1 is MNHEY and CDR2 is SVGAGI in the germline V gene. This CDR3 reads CASSYTGQGRTEAFF. DNA for the CDR3: TGTGCCAGCAGTTACACCGGACAGGGCCGCACTGAAGCTTTCTTT.

The genes are TRBV7-2 and TRBJ2-2; 13 bases are a match to TRBD2. This CDR3 has 17 amino acids. V shed 3 bases and J 7 bases; nucleotides not matched to a gene: 8. The germline CDR1 and CDR2 sequences are SGHTA and FQGNSA. The CDR3 DNA follows: TGTGCCAGCAGCTTCACGGGACTAGCGGGATGGATCGGGGAGCTGTTTTTT. It codes for CASSFTGLAGWIGELFF.

CDR3 DNA: TGCAGTGCTAGAGATTCGGTAGTGGGATACAATGAGCAGTTCTTC. Its translation: CSARDSVVGYNEQFF. The genes are TRBV20-1 and TRBJ2-1; D gene ambiguous. The CDR3 loop spans 15 amino acids. Trimming pared 0 bases from V and 4 bases from J, leaving 13 bases between. The germline V gene encodes CDR1 DFQATT and CDR2 SNEGSKA (reference sequence).

This clonotype was seen just once. The J gene is TRBJ1-6, the V gene TRBV30; 7 bases align to TRBD1. Losses at the gene ends were 2 bases for V and 7 bases for J; bases not matched to a gene: 11. The CDR3 has 16 amino acids. Germline V CDR1 and CDR2: GTSNPN, SVGIG (reference sequence). CDR3: CAWSIPPGTANSPLHF. As DNA, the CDR3 is TGTGCCTGGAGTATCCCCCCCGGGACAGCAAATTCACCCCTCCACTTT.

This sequence joins TRBV6-2 or TRBV6-3 and TRBJ2-1; TRBD2 matches at 8 bases. Germline V gives CDR1 MNHEY, CDR2 SVGEGT. Losses at the gene ends were 2 bases for V and 4 bases for J; bases not matched to a gene: 4. The CDR3 is 15 residues long. The CDR3 DNA follows: TGTGCCAGCAGTTACGGAGCGGGGGCTTACAATGAGCAGTTCTTC. Protein sequence: CASSYGAGAYNEQFF.

The V gene is TRBV20-1, the J gene TRBJ2-7, with TRBD2 matching over 10 bases. The length of the CDR3 is 15 residues. The ends lost 6 bases at V and 1 base at J; junction bases unmatched: 9. Germline loops: CDR1 DFQATT, CDR2 SNEGSKA (reference sequence). The CDR3 DNA reads as TGCAGTGCCCCCGCTAGCGGGGGCCCATCCTACGAGCAGTACTTC. Its translation is CSAPASGGPSYEQYF.